This is a list of T cell receptor beta chains from one sample in a study of blood T cell repertoires in COVID-19. Generated by immunoSEQ multiplex PCR, the TCRdb table keeps only in-frame clones and is missing some. The sample shows fewer than 200,000 clones, approximately 84% of them seen only once. The specimen sequenced was peripheral blood. These receptors were collected from a man in his forties who had recovered from COVID-19. CDR3s include the opening cysteine and the closing phenylalanine or tryptophan. A D gene is named only where the DNA matches it firmly. A row's size may be missing; if present it is once, few, many or a size class.

abundance,j_gene,d_gene,v_gene,CDR3aa,CDR3nt
-,TRBJ1-3,-,TRBV6-1,CASSEEWALSGNTIYF,TGTGCCAGCAGTGAAGAGTGGGCCCTCTCTGGAAACACCATATATTTT
-,TRBJ1-1,-,TRBV10-3,CAISRRVGSNTEAFF,TGTGCCATCAGCCGTCGGGTGGGGAGTAACACTGAAGCTTTCTTT
once,TRBJ1-6,TRBD1,TRBV7-2,CASSLNPGQGNSPLHF,TGTGCCAGCAGCCTTAACCCGGGACAGGGCAATTCACCCCTCCACTTT
-,TRBJ1-1,TRBD1,TRBV6-2/TRBV6-3,CASSSNSLDRGATSTEAFF,TGTGCCAGCAGTTCCAACTCGTTGGACAGGGGGGCGACGAGCACTGAAGCTTTCTTT
-,TRBJ2-1,-,TRBV27,CASSLSGSSYNEQFF,TGTGCCAGCAGTTTAAGCGGAAGCTCCTACAATGAGCAGTTCTTC
-,TRBJ2-7,TRBD1,TRBV7-2,CASSYSGTGAFEQYF,TGTGCCAGCAGCTACTCCGGGACAGGGGCCTTCGAGCAGTACTTC
-,TRBJ1-4,-,TRBV6-5,CASSYSSPGLGEKLFF,TGTGCCAGCAGTTACTCCTCCCCAGGGCTCGGTGAAAAACTGTTTTTT
-,TRBJ2-5,TRBD1,TRBV7-6,CASSALTGVFLETQYF,TGTGCCAGCAGCGCCTTGACAGGGGTTTTCTTGGAGACCCAGTACTTC
-,TRBJ1-4,TRBD1,TRBV7-2,CASSLVSGTAGEKLFF,TGTGCCAGCAGCTTAGTATCGGGGACAGCGGGTGAAAAACTGTTTTTT
-,TRBJ2-1,TRBD2,TRBV7-9,CASSREVGNEQFF,TGTGCCAGCAGCCGGGAGGTAGGCAATGAGCAGTTCTTC
-,TRBJ2-1,-,TRBV6-5,CASRDRDSSYNEQFF,TGTGCCAGCAGAGATCGGGACTCATCATACAATGAGCAGTTCTTC
-,TRBJ2-1,TRBD1,TRBV6-2/TRBV6-3,CASSYRGQGHNEQFF,TGTGCCAGCAGTTACCGCGGACAGGGGCACAATGAGCAGTTCTTC
-,TRBJ2-3,-,TRBV12-2,CASRLYIRGGHFSTDTQYF,TGTGCAAGTCGCTTATATATTCGGGGAGGCCACTTTAGCACAGATACGCAGTATTTT
-,TRBJ2-7,TRBD2,TRBV5-4,CASSLDGGDSYEQYF,TGTGCCAGCAGCTTGGACGGGGGGGACTCCTACGAGCAGTACTTC
-,TRBJ2-1,TRBD2,TRBV19,CASRTSGSEQFF,TGTGCCAGTAGGACTAGCGGGAGTGAGCAGTTCTTC
-,TRBJ2-5,TRBD1,TRBV4-1,CASSRRTGGASEAQYF,TGCGCCAGCAGCCGACGGACAGGGGGCGCGAGTGAAGCCCAGTACTTC
-,TRBJ2-1,-,TRBV21-1,CASPPYNEQFF,TGTGCCAGCCCTCCCTACAATGAGCAGTTCTTC
-,TRBJ2-7,-,TRBV6-6,CASSPQGGVSYEQYF,TGTGCCAGCAGCCCCCAGGGAGGAGTCTCCTACGAGCAGTACTTC
-,TRBJ1-2,TRBD1,TRBV18,CASSPITGTGEYYGYTF,TGTGCCAGCTCACCAATAACCGGGACAGGGGAGTACTATGGCTACACCTTC
-,TRBJ2-7,-,TRBV5-1,CASSSTGMAYEQYF,TGCGCCAGCAGCAGCACGGGGATGGCCTACGAGCAGTACTTC
-,TRBJ2-7,TRBD2,TRBV5-1,CASSPGTSASYEQYF,TGCGCCAGCAGCCCTGGGACTAGCGCTTCCTACGAGCAGTACTTC
-,TRBJ1-5,-,TRBV27,CASSGRGTQPQHF,TGTGCCAGCTCCGGTCGGGGAACTCAGCCCCAGCATTTT
-,TRBJ1-1,TRBD1,TRBV5-1,CASSLSAGGTEAFF,TGCGCCAGCAGCTTGTCGGCAGGGGGCACTGAAGCTTTCTTT
-,TRBJ2-6,TRBD1,TRBV5-8,CASSLQGTGANVLTF,TGTGCCAGCAGCTTACAGGGGACTGGGGCCAACGTCCTGACTTTC
many,TRBJ1-1,-,TRBV27,CASSLRGRDTEAFF,TGTGCCAGCAGTTTGCGGGGGCGGGACACTGAAGCTTTCTTT
-,TRBJ1-2,-,TRBV29-1,CSVLSTSGYTF,TGCAGCGTCCTTTCGACATCAGGCTACACCTTC
-,TRBJ1-1,-,TRBV6-5,CASSRYAEARTEAFF,TGTGCCAGCAGTCGCTATGCGGAGGCAAGGACTGAAGCTTTCTTT
-,TRBJ1-2,-,TRBV20-1,CSASHSYGYTF,TGCAGTGCTAGCCACTCCTATGGCTACACCTTC
many,TRBJ2-6,-,TRBV5-1,CASRHSGANVLTF,TGCGCCAGCAGACACTCTGGGGCCAACGTCCTGACTTTC
-,TRBJ2-6,-,TRBV28,CASSLWASGANVLTF,TGTGCCAGCAGTTTATGGGCTTCTGGGGCCAACGTCCTGACTTTC
-,TRBJ1-2,-,TRBV5-5,CASSLDGGYGYTF,TGTGCCAGCAGCTTGGACGGGGGCTATGGCTACACCTTC
-,TRBJ2-5,TRBD1,TRBV29-1,CSVGLRTGGETQYF,TGCAGCGTTGGCCTCAGGACAGGGGGAGAGACCCAGTACTTC
-,TRBJ2-1,TRBD2,TRBV6-5,CASSFWRGDSYNEQFF,TGTGCCAGCAGTTTTTGGCGGGGGGATAGCTACAATGAGCAGTTCTTC
-,TRBJ2-7,-,TRBV12-3/TRBV12-4,CASSSGHFQYF,TGTGCCAGCAGTTCAGGACATTTTCAGTACTTC
-,TRBJ1-2,TRBD1,TRBV10-3,CAISESPGQGAGGYTF,TGTGCCATCAGTGAGTCCCCGGGACAGGGGGCGGGTGGCTACACCTTC
-,TRBJ2-3,-,TRBV5-1,CASSLGRDPGTDTQYF,TGCGCCAGCAGCTTGGGGCGGGACCCAGGCACAGATACGCAGTATTTT
-,TRBJ1-3,-,TRBV5-5,CASSLTASGNTIYF,TGTGCCAGCAGCTTGACAGCCTCTGGAAACACCATATATTTT
few,TRBJ2-2,-,TRBV6-6,CASSFPEDTGELFF,TGTGCCAGCAGTTTCCCTGAGGACACCGGGGAGCTGTTTTTT
-,TRBJ2-7,TRBD1,TRBV5-5,CASSRGQQSYEQYF,TGTGCCAGCAGCCGGGGACAGCAGTCCTACGAGCAGTACTTC
-,TRBJ2-3,TRBD2,TRBV5-4,CASSHPSGGADTQYF,TGTGCCAGCAGCCATCCTAGCGGGGGGGCAGATACGCAGTATTTT